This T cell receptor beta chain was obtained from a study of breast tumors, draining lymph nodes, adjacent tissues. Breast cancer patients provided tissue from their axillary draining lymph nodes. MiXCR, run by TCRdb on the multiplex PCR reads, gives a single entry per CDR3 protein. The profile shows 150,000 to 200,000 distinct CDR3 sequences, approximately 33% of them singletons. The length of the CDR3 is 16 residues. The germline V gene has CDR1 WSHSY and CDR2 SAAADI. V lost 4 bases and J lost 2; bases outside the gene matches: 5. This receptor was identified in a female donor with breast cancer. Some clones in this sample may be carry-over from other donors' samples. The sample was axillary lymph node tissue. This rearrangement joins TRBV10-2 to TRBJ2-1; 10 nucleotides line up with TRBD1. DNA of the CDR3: TGCGCCAGCAGTGGGGACAGGGGAGCCACCTACAATGAGCAGTTCTTC. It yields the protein CASSGDRGATYNEQFF.